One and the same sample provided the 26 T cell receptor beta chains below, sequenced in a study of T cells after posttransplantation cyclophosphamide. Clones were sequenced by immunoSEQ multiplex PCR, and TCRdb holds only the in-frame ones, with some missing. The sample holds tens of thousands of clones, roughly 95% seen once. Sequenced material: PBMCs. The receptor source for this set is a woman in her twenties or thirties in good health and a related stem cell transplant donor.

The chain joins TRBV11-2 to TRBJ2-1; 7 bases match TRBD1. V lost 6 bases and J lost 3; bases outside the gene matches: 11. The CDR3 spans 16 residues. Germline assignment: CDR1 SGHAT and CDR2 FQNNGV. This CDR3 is CASSVTGTVSYNEQFF. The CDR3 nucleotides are TGTGCCAGCAGTGTCACCGGGACAGTGAGCTACAATGAGCAGTTCTTC.

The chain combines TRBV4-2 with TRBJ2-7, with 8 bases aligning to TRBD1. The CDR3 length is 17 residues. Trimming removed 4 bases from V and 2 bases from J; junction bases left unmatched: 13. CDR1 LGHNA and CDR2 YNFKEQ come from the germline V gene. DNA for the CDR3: TGTGCCAGCAGCCCAGAGACAGGGGCGAGGGGGGCCTACGAGCAGTACTTC. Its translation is CASSPETGARGAYEQYF.

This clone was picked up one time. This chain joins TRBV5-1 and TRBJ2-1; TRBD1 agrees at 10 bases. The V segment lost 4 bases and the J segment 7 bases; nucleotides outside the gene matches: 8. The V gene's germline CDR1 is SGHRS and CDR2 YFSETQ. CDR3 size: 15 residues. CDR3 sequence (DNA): TGCGCCAGCAGCCAGGGACAGGGGCTGGGGAATGAGCAGTTCTTC. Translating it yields CASSQGQGLGNEQFF. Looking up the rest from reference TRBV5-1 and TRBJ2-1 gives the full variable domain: KAGVTQTPRYLIKTRGQQVTLSCSPISGHRSVSWYQQTPGQGLQFLFEYFSETQRNKGNFPGRFSGRQFSNSRSEMNVSTLELGDSALYLCASSQGQGLGNEQFFGPGTRLTVL.

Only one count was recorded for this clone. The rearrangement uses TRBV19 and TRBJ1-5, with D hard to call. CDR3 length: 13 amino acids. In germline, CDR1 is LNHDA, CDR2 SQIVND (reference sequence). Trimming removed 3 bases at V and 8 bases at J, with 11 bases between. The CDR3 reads CASSILREEPQHF. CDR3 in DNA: TGTGCCAGTAGTATTCTTCGCGAGGAGCCCCAGCATTTT.

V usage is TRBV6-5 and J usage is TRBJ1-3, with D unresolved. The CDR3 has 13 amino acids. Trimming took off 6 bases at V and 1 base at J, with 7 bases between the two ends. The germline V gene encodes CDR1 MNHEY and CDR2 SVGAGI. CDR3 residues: CASRQLSGNTIYF. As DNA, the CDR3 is TGTGCCAGCAGACAGCTTTCTGGAAACACCATATATTTT.

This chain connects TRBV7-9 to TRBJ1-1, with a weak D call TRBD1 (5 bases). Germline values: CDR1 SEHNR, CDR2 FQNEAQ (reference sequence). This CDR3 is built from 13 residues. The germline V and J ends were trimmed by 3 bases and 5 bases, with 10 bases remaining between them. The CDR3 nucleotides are TGTGCCAGCAGCTTGGGGGGACGGACTGAAGCTTTCTTT. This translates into CASSLGGRTEAFF.

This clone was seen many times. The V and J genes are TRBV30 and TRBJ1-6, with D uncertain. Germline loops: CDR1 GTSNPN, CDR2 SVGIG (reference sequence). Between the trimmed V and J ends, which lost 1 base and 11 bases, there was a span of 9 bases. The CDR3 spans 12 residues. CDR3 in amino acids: CAWSARFPPLHF. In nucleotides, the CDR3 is TGTGCCTGGAGTGCCAGGTTTCCACCCCTCCACTTT.

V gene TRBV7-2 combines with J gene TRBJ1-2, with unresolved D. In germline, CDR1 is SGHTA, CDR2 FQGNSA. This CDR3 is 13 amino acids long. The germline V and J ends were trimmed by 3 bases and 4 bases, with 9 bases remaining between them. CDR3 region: CASSFPFFYGYTF. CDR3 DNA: TGTGCCAGCAGCTTCCCATTCTTCTATGGCTACACCTTC.

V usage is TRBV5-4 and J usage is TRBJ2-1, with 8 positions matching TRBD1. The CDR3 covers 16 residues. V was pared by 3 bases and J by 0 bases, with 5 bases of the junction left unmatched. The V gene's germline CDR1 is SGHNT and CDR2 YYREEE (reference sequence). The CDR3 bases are TGTGCCAGCAGCTGGGACAGGCCAGACTCCTACAATGAGCAGTTCTTC. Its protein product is CASSWDRPDSYNEQFF.

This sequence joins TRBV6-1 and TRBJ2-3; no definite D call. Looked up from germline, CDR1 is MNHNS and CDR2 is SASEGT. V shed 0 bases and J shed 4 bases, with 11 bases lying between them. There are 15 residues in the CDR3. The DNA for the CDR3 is TGTGCCAGCAGTGAAGCGCGATGGGCCGCAGATACGCAGTATTTT. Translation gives CASSEARWAADTQYF.

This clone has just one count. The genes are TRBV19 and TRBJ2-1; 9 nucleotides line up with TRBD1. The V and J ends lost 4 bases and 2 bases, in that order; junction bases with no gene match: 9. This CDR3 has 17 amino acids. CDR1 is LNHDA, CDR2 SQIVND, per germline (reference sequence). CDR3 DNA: TGTGCCAGTAGTACGGGACTCGGGACAGGGCCCTACAATGAGCAGTTCTTC. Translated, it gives CASSTGLGTGPYNEQFF.

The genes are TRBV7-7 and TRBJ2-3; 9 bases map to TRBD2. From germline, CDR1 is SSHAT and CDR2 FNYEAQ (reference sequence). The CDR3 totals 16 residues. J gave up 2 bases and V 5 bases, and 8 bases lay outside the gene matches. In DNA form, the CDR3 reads TGTGCCAGCAGCCCGGGACTAGCCCGAGTCACAGATACGCAGTATTTT. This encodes CASSPGLARVTDTQYF.

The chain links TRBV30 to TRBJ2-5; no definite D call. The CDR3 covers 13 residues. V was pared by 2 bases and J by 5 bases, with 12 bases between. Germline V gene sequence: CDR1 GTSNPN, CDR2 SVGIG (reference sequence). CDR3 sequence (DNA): TGTGCCTGGAGTATCGGGTCGGAGGAGACCCAGTACTTC. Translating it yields CAWSIGSEETQYF.

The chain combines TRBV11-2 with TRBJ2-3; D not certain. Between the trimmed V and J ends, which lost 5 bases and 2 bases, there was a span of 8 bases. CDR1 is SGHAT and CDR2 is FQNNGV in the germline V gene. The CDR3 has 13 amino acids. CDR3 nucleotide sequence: TGTGCCAGCAGCCCGGATTCCACAGATACGCAGTATTTT. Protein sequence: CASSPDSTDTQYF.

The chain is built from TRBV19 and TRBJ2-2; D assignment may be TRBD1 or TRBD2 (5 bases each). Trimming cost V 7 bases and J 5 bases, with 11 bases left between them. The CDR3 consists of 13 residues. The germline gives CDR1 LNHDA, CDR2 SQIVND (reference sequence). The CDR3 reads CASIQEGTGELFF. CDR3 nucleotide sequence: TGTGCCAGTATCCAAGAGGGGACCGGGGAGCTGTTTTTT.

This chain's CDR3 is CASSQGPNNEKLFF. The CDR3 nucleotides read TGTGCCAGCAGCCAGGGACCGAATAATGAAAAACTGTTTTTT. The rearrangement uses TRBV4-2 and TRBJ1-4; D possibly corresponds to TRBD1 (5 bases). Between the trimmed V and J ends, which lost 3 bases and 4 bases, there was a span of 9 bases. CDR3 size: 14 residues. CDR1 and CDR2 (germline): LGHNA, YNFKEQ.

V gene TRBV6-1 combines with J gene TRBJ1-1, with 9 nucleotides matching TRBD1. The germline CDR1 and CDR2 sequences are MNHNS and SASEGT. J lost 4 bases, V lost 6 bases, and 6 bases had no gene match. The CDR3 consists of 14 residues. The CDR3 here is CASRDRGGGTEAFF. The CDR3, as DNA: TGTGCCAGCAGGGACAGGGGAGGGGGCACTGAAGCTTTCTTT.

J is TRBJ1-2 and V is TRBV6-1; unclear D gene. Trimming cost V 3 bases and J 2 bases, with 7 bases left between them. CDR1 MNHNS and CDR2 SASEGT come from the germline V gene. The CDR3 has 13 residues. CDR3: CASSDGRNYGYTF. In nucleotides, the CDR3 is TGTGCCAGCAGTGATGGTCGGAACTATGGCTACACCTTC.

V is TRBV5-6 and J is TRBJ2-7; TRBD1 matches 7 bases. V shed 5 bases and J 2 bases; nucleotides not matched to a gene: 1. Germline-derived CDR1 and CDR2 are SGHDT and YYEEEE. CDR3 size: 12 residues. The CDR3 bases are TGTGCCAGCAGGGACAGGCCCTACGAGCAGTACTTC. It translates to CASRDRPYEQYF.

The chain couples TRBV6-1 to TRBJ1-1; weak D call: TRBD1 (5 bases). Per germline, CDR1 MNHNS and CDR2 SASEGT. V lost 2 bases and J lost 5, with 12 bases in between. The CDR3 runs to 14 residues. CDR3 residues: CASSELGRDTEAFF. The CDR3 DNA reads TGTGCCAGCAGTGAATTAGGCAGGGATACTGAAGCTTTCTTT.

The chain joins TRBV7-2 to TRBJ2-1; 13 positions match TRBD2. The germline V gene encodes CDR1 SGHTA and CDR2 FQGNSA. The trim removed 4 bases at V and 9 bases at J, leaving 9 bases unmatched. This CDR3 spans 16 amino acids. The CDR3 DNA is TGTGCCAGCAGCTCCCGGACTAGCGGGGGTACCGGTGAGCAGTTCTTC. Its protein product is CASSSRTSGGTGEQFF.

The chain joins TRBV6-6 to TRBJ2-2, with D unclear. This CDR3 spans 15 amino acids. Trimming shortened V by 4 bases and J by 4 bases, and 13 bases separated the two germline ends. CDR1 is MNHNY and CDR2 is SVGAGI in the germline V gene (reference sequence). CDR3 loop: CASSSPAERTGELFF. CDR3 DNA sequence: TGTGCCAGCAGTTCCCCGGCAGAGCGCACCGGGGAGCTGTTTTTT.

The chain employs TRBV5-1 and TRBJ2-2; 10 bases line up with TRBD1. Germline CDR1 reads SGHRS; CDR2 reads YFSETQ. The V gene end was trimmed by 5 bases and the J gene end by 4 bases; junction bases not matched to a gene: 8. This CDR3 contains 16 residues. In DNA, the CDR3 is TGCGCCAGCAGTCACCGGGACAGGGGTCCCACCGGGGAGCTGTTTTTT. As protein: CASSHRDRGPTGELFF. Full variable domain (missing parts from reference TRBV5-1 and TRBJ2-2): KAGVTQTPRYLIKTRGQQVTLSCSPISGHRSVSWYQQTPGQGLQFLFEYFSETQRNKGNFPGRFSGRQFSNSRSEMNVSTLELGDSALYLCASSHRDRGPTGELFFGEGSRLTVL.

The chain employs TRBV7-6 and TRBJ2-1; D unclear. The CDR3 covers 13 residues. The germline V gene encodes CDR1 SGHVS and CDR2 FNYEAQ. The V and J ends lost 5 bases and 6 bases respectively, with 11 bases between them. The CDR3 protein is CASSDNRANEQFF. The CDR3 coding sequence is TGTGCCAGCAGCGATAACCGGGCCAATGAGCAGTTCTTC. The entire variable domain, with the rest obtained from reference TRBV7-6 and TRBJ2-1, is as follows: GAGVSQSPRYKVTKRGQDVALRCDPISGHVSLYWYRQALGQGPEFLTYFNYEAQQDKSGLPNDRFSAERPEGSISTLTIQRTEQRDSAMYRCASSDNRANEQFFGPGTRLTVL.

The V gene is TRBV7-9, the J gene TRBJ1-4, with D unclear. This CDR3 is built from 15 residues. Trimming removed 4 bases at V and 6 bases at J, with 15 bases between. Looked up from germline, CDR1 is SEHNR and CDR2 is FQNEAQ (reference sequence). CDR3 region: CASSSGFGKYEKLFF. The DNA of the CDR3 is TGTGCCAGCAGCTCCGGTTTCGGGAAGTATGAAAAACTGTTTTTT. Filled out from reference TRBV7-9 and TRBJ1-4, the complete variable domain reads DTGVSQNPRHKITKRGQNVTFRCDPISEHNRLYWYRQTLGQGPEFLTYFQNEAQLEKSRLLSDRFSAERPKGSFSTLEIQRTEQGDSAMYLCASSSGFGKYEKLFFGSGTQLSVL.

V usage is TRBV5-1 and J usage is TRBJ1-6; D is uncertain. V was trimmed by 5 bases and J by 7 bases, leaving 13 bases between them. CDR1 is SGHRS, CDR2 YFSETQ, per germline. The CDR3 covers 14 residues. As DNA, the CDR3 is TGCGCCAGCAGGGAACGGGTCGGGAATTCACCCCTCCACTTT. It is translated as CASRERVGNSPLHF.